These 12 T cell receptor beta chains were sequenced from one sample in a study of blood T cell repertoires in COVID-19. TCRdb's copy holds only in-frame clones and misses some; the assay was immunoSEQ multiplex PCR. The table has around 190,000 clones, roughly four fifths seen once; the top ten hold 7.6%. Input material: peripheral blood. These receptor sequences come from a woman between 70 and 85 years old with COVID-19, enrolled during active disease.

This chain connects TRBV5-1 to TRBJ2-3; D is perhaps TRBD2 (5 bases). Between the trimmed V and J ends, which lost 2 bases and 4 bases, there was a span of 14 bases. Looked up from germline, CDR1 is SGHRS and CDR2 is YFSETQ. This CDR3 spans 15 amino acids. CDR3 sequence (DNA): TGCGCCAGCAGCTTCGAGGGATCCGTCCCAGATACGCAGTATTTT. This codes for CASSFEGSVPDTQYF.

This clone was seen just once. The V and J genes are TRBV28 and TRBJ2-5; D might be TRBD2 (6 bases). In germline, CDR1 is MDHEN, CDR2 SYDVKM. Deletions cut 6 bases from V and 5 bases from J, with 19 bases between. This CDR3 has 15 amino acids. The CDR3 protein is CASRSGRWGRETQYF. The CDR3 nucleotides are TGTGCCAGCAGATCGGGGAGGTGGGGCAGGGAGACCCAGTACTTC. The full variable domain, completed using reference TRBV28 and TRBJ2-5, is DVKVTQSSRYLVKRTGEKVFLECVQDMDHENMFWYRQDPGLGLRLIYFSYDVKMKEKGDIPEGYSVSREKKERFSLILESASTNQTSMYLCASRSGRWGRETQYFGPGTRLLVL.

The chain has TRBV28 and TRBJ2-7; 10 nucleotides match TRBD1. V lost 5 bases to trimming and J lost 2 bases; unmatched junction nucleotides: 0. CDR3 size: 13 residues. CDR1 and CDR2 from the germline V gene are MDHEN and SYDVKM. Written as DNA, the CDR3 is TGTGCCAGCAGTGGACAGGGGGCCTACGAGCAGTACTTC. Translation: CASSGQGAYEQYF.

The chain combines TRBV5-1 with TRBJ1-6, with TRBD1 as a possible D gene (5 bases). Germline V gene data show CDR1 as SGHRS and CDR2 as YFSETQ. V was clipped by 3 bases and J by 7 bases, with 11 bases between them. The length of the CDR3 is 14 residues. The CDR3 DNA follows: TGCGCCAGCAGCTCGGGACTGCAAAATTCACCCCTCCACTTT. Its protein product is CASSSGLQNSPLHF. The variable domain in full, with the rest retrieved from reference TRBV5-1 and TRBJ1-6, is KAGVTQTPRYLIKTRGQQVTLSCSPISGHRSVSWYQQTPGQGLQFLFEYFSETQRNKGNFPGRFSGRQFSNSRSEMNVSTLELGDSALYLCASSSGLQNSPLHFGNGTRLTVT.

This chain joins TRBV6-5 and TRBJ2-7, with TRBD1 matching 9 bases. The germline V gene has CDR1 MNHEY and CDR2 SVGAGI. V was clipped by 4 bases and J by 5 bases; unmatched bases: 9. CDR3 length: 15 residues. The CDR3 is CASSFVRTGVHEQYF. The CDR3, as DNA: TGTGCCAGCAGTTTCGTTCGGACAGGGGTACACGAGCAGTACTTC.

The rearrangement uses TRBV19 and TRBJ1-5, with 7 nucleotides matching TRBD1. Trimming at V came to 8 bases and at J to 9 bases, leaving 10 bases not matched to a gene. The germline V gene has CDR1 LNHDA and CDR2 SQIVND (reference sequence). CDR3 length equals 13 residues. In DNA, the CDR3 is TGTGCCAGTCACACAGGGGCAGGCTTGCCCCAGCATTTT. It translates to CASHTGAGLPQHF.

This sequence joins TRBV25-1 and TRBJ2-4, with unresolved D. Trimming took 4 bases from V and 0 from J, leaving 10 bases between them. The CDR3 totals 15 residues. From germline, CDR1 is MGHDK and CDR2 SYGVNS. CDR3 in amino acids: CASSGGLLAKNIQYF. CDR3 coding DNA: TGTGCCAGCAGTGGAGGCTTACTAGCCAAAAACATTCAGTACTTC.

J is TRBJ1-2 and V is TRBV28; 10 bases fit TRBD1. The V and J ends lost 2 bases and 4 bases, in that order; junction bases with no gene match: 1. Germline V lookup: CDR1 MDHEN, CDR2 SYDVKM. CDR3 length equals 14 residues. The CDR3, as DNA: TGTGCCAGCAGTTTAAGGACAGGGGGCTATGGCTACACCTTC. This encodes CASSLRTGGYGYTF.

The chain carries TRBV4-1 and TRBJ1-2, with a tentative D call TRBD1 (5 bases). Germline CDR1 MGHRA, CDR2 YSYEKL. The CDR3 is 18 amino acids. Trimming took 2 bases from V and 0 from J, leaving 19 bases between them. The CDR3 DNA is TGCGCCAGCAGCCAATTAGGCGTTGGAGGGGACGCTAACTATGGCTACACCTTC. This gives the protein CASSQLGVGGDANYGYTF.

V usage is TRBV3-1 (or the pseudogene TRBV3-2) and J usage is TRBJ1-1, with D maybe TRBD1 (5 bases). The CDR3 extends over 14 amino acids. Germline lookup yields CDR1 LGHDT and CDR2 YNNKEL (reference sequence). Trimming took 1 base from V and 5 from J, leaving 11 bases between them. The DNA of the CDR3 is TGTGCCAGCAGCCAAGGGATTGGACAAACTGAAGCTTTCTTT. Its protein product is CASSQGIGQTEAFF.

The chain has TRBV6-5 and TRBJ2-7, with TRBD1 matching over 9 bases. Losses at the gene ends were 2 bases for V and 3 bases for J; bases not matched to a gene: 5. The V gene's germline CDR1 is MNHEY and CDR2 SVGAGI. This CDR3 has 15 amino acids. The CDR3 sequence is CASSYSDRGSYEQYF. The DNA for the CDR3 is TGTGCCAGCAGTTACAGTGACAGGGGGAGCTACGAGCAGTACTTC.

V usage is TRBV5-1 and J usage is TRBJ2-1; D might be TRBD2 (5 bases). CDR1 and CDR2 from the germline V gene are SGHRS and YFSETQ. Trimming removed 4 bases from V and 6 bases from J, with 14 bases in between. The CDR3 length is 14 residues. CDR3 in amino acids: CASSLGSAVNEQFF. For the CDR3, the DNA is TGCGCCAGCAGCCTGGGGAGTGCAGTCAATGAGCAGTTCTTC. Looking up the rest from reference TRBV5-1 and TRBJ2-1 gives the full variable domain: KAGVTQTPRYLIKTRGQQVTLSCSPISGHRSVSWYQQTPGQGLQFLFEYFSETQRNKGNFPGRFSGRQFSNSRSEMNVSTLELGDSALYLCASSLGSAVNEQFFGPGTRLTVL.